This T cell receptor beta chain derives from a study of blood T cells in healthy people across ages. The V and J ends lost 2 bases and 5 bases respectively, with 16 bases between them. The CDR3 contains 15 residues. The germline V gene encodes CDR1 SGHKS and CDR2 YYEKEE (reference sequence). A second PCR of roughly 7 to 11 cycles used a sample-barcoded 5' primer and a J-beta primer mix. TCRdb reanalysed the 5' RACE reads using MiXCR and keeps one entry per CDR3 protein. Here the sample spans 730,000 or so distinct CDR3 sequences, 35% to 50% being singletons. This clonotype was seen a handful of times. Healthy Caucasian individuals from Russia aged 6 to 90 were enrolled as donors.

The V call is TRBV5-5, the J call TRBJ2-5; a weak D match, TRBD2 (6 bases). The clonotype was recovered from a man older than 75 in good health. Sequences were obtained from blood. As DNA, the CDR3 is TGTGCCAGCAGCTTATTGGGGGGATCCGGTGAGACCCAGTACTTC. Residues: CASSLLGGSGETQYF.